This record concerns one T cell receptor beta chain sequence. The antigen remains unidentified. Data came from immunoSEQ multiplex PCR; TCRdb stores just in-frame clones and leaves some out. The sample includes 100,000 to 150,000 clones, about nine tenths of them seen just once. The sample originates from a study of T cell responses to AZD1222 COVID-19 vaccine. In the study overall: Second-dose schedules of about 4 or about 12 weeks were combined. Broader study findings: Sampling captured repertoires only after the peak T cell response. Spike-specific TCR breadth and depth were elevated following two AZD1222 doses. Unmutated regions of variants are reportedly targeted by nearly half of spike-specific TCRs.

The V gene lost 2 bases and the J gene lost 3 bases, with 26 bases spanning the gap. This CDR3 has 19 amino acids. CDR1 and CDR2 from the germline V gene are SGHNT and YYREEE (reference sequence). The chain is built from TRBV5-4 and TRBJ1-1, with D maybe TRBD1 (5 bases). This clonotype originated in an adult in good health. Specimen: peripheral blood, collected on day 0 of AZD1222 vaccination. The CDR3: CASSFRRQWGSLRDTEAFF. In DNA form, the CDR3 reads TGTGCCAGCAGCTTTAGGAGACAGTGGGGGAGTTTGAGGGACACTGAAGCTTTCTTT.